This T cell receptor (beta chain) was sequenced in a study of blood T cells in healthy people across ages. CDR3 size: 18 residues. The V gene's germline CDR1 is LGHDT and CDR2 YNNKEL (reference sequence). Trimming at V came to 1 base and at J to 0 bases, leaving 5 bases not matched to a gene. Next came a second PCR, run for about 6 to 12 cycles, which used a sample-barcoded 5' primer along with a J-beta primer mix. TCRdb re-analysed the 5' RACE reads in MiXCR, keeping a single row per CDR3 protein. Among roughly 1,500,000 distinct CDR3 sequences listed, roughly 40% were seen once. The TCR sequence derives from a woman aged 18-35 years in good health. Sequencing was performed on blood. J is TRBJ2-2 and V is TRBV3-1, with 10 positions matching TRBD2. CDR3 sequence reads: CASSQVAGGHPNTGELFF. The CDR3 bases are TGTGCCAGCAGCCAAGTAGCGGGAGGCCACCCGAACACCGGGGAGCTGTTTTTT.